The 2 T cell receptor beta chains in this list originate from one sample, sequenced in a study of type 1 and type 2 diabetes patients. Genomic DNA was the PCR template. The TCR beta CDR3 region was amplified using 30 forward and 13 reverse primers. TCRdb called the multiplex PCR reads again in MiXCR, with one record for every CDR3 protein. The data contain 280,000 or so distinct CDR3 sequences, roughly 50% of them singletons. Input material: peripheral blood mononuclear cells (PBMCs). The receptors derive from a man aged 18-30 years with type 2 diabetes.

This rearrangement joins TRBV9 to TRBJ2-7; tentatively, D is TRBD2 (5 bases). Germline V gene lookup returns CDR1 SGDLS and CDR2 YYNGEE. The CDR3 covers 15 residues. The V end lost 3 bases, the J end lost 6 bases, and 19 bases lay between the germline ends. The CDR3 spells CASSEATGSGVEQYF. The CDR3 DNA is TGTGCCAGCAGCGAGGCAACGGGGTCGGGTGTCGAGCAGTACTTC.

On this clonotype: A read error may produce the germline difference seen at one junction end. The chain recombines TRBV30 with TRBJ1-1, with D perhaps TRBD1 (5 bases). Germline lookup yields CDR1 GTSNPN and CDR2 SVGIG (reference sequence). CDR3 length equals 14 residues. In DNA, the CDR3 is TGTACCTGGAGCGGGGGTCAGGACGCGGGTGAAGCTTTCTTT. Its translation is CTWSGGQDAGEAFF.